A single TCR beta chain is shown here with its context. The target antigen is unknown. TCRdb fed the 5' RACE reads into MiXCR, producing one record per CDR3 protein. The sample includes roughly 670,000 distinct CDR3 sequences, roughly 20% seen only once; the top ten take under 20%. The record originates from a study of CD8 T cells in ankylosing spondylitis. The V and J ends lost 3 bases and 6 bases, in that order; junction bases with no gene match: 23. Germline CDR1 and CDR2: MDHEN and SYDVKM. CDR3 size: 19 residues. Regarding the study as a whole: Disease-linked clones reportedly concentrated significantly in matched ankylosing spondylitis synovial fluid. Characteristic, it appeared, of ankylosing spondylitis blood was a TCR beta motif of several highly homologous variants.

The chain uses TRBV28 and TRBJ2-7, with TRBD2 identical over 7 bases. The sequence was collected from a male donor with ankylosing spondylitis. The sample comprised blood, either unsorted or a sorted T cell fraction (not recorded which). As DNA, the CDR3 is TGTGCCAGCAGTTTCTACGATCCGATCTTCTCGCGGGAGATCCCCGAGCAGTACTTC. As protein: CASSFYDPIFSREIPEQYF.